The text below deals with one T cell receptor (beta chain). TCRdb processed the reads anew with MiXCR; each CDR3 protein has one entry. The sample yields 150,000 or so distinct CDR3 sequences, 15% to 20% seen once. The record originates from a study of T cell repertoires in cytomegalovirus infection. Study-wide context: CMV infection plus the matching HLA type was flagged by public TCR beta signatures.

The V end was cut by 0 bases, the J end by 2 bases, with 11 bases between. The CDR3 length is 16 residues. The germline gives CDR1 MNHEY, CDR2 SVGEGT. The sample comprised CD8+ T cells from PBMCs. V usage is TRBV6-2 or TRBV6-3 and J usage is TRBJ2-1, with D uncertain. This receptor was obtained from a human donor in good health (CMV status not recorded). Some clones in this sample may be carry-over from other donors' samples. CDR3 loop: CASSYSEIAPYNEQFF. Written as DNA, the CDR3 is TGTGCCAGCAGTTACTCGGAGATTGCGCCCTACAATGAGCAGTTCTTC.